The 7 T cell receptor beta chains below were found in one sample sequenced in a study of regulatory T cells in long-lasting Graves disease. Time point noted: newly diagnosed GD, antithyroid drugs for less than 3 months. Researchers made the TCR library from RNA that was extracted from PBMCs. CDR3 regions were amplified by Arm-PCR using iRepertoire HTBI primers to build TCR beta libraries. A single record per CDR3 protein comes from TCRdb applying MiXCR to the multiplex PCR reads. The table records about 560,000 distinct CDR3 sequences, 16% of them present only once. This sample was also put to use in a study of T cells in Graves' hyperthyroidism and ophthalmopathy.

This specimen was peripheral blood mononuclear cells (PBMCs), taken at new diagnosis, from a patient treated with antithyroid drugs. The receptor set was obtained from a man aged 18 to 29 with Graves disease.

This clonotype was counted once. The conserved closing phenylalanine or tryptophan is absent in this CDR3, likely reflecting a read error. The limits of the CDR3 on the DNA are not certain, so only TCRdb's listed CDR3 is given. The V gene is TRBV19, the J gene TRBJ1-4; the table gives TRBD1 as D, unverified against the DNA. The V gene's germline CDR1 is LNHDA and CDR2 SQIVND (reference sequence). The CDR3 is 9 residues long, counting both termini. This CDR3 is CASSMGQIG.

This sequence joins TRBV11-2 and TRBJ2-7, with TRBD2 matching over 8 bases. The CDR3 spans 15 residues. The V and J ends lost 5 bases and 0 bases, in that order; junction bases with no gene match: 6. The V gene's germline CDR1 is SGHAT and CDR2 FQNNGV. The CDR3, as DNA: TGTGCCAGCAGCCCCCTGAGCGGGAGCTCCTACGAGCAGTACTTC. Amino acid sequence: CASSPLSGSSYEQYF.

This chain's CDR3 is CASSLSWEQYF. The CDR3 DNA is TGTGCCAGCAGTTTATCGTGGGAGCAGTACTTC. This chain links TRBV12-3 or TRBV12-4 with TRBJ2-7; unclear D gene. The germline V and J ends were trimmed by 2 bases and 7 bases, with 6 bases remaining between them. This CDR3 has 11 residues.

As to this clonotype: Germline and junction disagree at one end, which may indicate a read error. The chain joins TRBV5-1 to TRBJ1-6; a weak D match, TRBD1 (5 bases). Germline V gene sequence: CDR1 SGHRS, CDR2 YFSETQ. This CDR3 comprises 13 residues. This CDR3 reads CASSPGLNSPLRF. CDR3 bases: TGCGCCAGCAGCCCAGGGTTGAATTCACCCCTCCGCTTT.

This clonotype was seen more than once but under ten times. The V gene is TRBV7-9, the J gene TRBJ1-1, with unresolved D. The CDR3 consists of 14 residues. From germline, CDR1 is SEHNR and CDR2 FQNEAQ (reference sequence). Trimming shortened V by 6 bases and J by 2 bases, and 13 bases separated the two germline ends. The CDR3 reads CASRPSNFNTEAFF. CDR3 DNA: TGTGCCAGCAGGCCGAGCAATTTTAACACTGAAGCTTTCTTT.

The sample holds many counts of this clonotype. This chain links TRBV7-3 with TRBJ2-5; 7 bases are shared with TRBD2. Germline V CDR1 and CDR2: SGHTA, FQGTGA. Trimming took 0 bases from V and 2 from J; bases not matched to a gene: 3. The CDR3 has 15 residues. The CDR3 DNA reads TGTGCCAGCAGCTTAACGGGGGGGACGCAAGAGACCCAGTACTTC. It is translated as CASSLTGGTQETQYF.

This chain uses TRBV11-2 with TRBJ2-1; D perhaps matches TRBD2 (5 bases). Germline V lookup: CDR1 SGHAT, CDR2 FQNNGV. With 0 bases removed from V and 1 base from J, the gap between germline ends came to 7 bases. CDR3 size: 15 residues. The CDR3 protein is CASSLDAGSYNEQFF. CDR3 nucleotide sequence: TGTGCCAGCAGCTTAGATGCGGGTTCCTACAATGAGCAGTTCTTC.